A selection of T cell receptor beta chains follows, all from one sample in a study of blood T cell repertoires in COVID-19. Sequenced by immunoSEQ multiplex PCR; TCRdb stores in-frame clones only, minus some. The table lists 200,000 or so clones, approximately 90% of them singletons. Sequenced sample: PBMCs or T cells enriched from blood (not recorded which). These receptors were obtained from a woman aged 25 to 45 who had recovered from COVID-19. The CDR3 runs from the conserved cysteine through the conserved F or W. The order of the fields is V gene, CDR3 protein.

TRBV5-4,CASSPGGVRETQYF
TRBV9,CASSAGQAVEGYTF
TRBV29-1,CSVEGGAGGRTDTQYF
TRBV6-5,CASSYGTGAQETQYF
TRBV19,CASIPRERALGSGNTIYF
TRBV6-4,CASSDPGTGGPSTEAFF
TRBV5-5,CASSRPGQGYEQYF
TRBV4-2,CASSPGAGWTGELFF
TRBV7-8,CASSPGTASSNSPLHF
TRBV4-1,CASSQSRDRGGAEAFF
TRBV6-2/TRBV6-3,CASSRQGARGYTF
TRBV5-8,CASSTYRGLDEQYF
TRBV19,CASSDSMNTEAFF
TRBV19,CASSEQGGTDTQYF
TRBV7-9,CASSPTGLGEKLFF
TRBV27,CASRSRLVDTQYF
TRBV6-2/TRBV6-3,CASSLRGDSGNTIYF
TRBV5-1,CASSSSPGLDYGYTF
TRBV19,CASSIGTGGAFDYGYTF
TRBV6-1,CASSEYRGPYEQYF
TRBV18,CASSPSRGAEGAFF
TRBV3-1/TRBV3-2,CASSQDLNTGELFF
TRBV11-2,CASSLRQDRGPEGTSPLHF
TRBV6-4,CASPRVGTGQETQYF
TRBV27,CASAGGQFQSTDTQYF
TRBV19,CASSRSGQVLLNEQFF
TRBV19,CASSFRLAGGYNEQFF
TRBV19,CASSEQGIHNSPLHF
TRBV4-2,CASSQEQIGTGELFF
TRBV7-2,CASSEIQGLDGYTF
TRBV6-2/TRBV6-3,CASSLTRNSNQPQHF
TRBV5-1,CASSLGQGDSPLHF
TRBV7-8,CASSLRLAVNTGELFF
TRBV19,CASSMINSGYEQYF
TRBV27,CASNIGVGGLGDSYEQYF
TRBV7-9,CASSLDSAKGDF
TRBV9,CASSTLWASSETQYF
TRBV25-1,CASSEYRASYNEQFF
TRBV6-6,CATSSTTYEQYF
TRBV27,CATREFDRESEKLFF
TRBV5-4,CASSLGGSYNEQFF
TRBV4-1,CATKRAGELFF
TRBV4-3,CASSQVELSSYNEQFF
TRBV7-2,CASSFTGFGYTF
TRBV10-3,CANQQGADQPQHF
TRBV5-6,CASSPTYNEQFF